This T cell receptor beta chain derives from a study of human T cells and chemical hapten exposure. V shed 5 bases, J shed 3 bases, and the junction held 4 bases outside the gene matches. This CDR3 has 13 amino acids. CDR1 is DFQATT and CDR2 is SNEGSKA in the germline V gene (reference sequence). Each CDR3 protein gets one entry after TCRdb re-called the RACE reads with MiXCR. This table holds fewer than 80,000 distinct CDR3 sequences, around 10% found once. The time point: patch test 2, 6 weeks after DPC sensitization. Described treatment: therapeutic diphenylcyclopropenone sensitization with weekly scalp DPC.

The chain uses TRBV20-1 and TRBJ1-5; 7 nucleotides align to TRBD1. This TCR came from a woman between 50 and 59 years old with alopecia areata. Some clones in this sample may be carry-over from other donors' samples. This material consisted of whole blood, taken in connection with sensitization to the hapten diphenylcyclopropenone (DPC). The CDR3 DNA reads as TGCAGTGCTTCGACAGGGCACAATCAGCCCCAGCATTTT. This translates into CSASTGHNQPQHF.